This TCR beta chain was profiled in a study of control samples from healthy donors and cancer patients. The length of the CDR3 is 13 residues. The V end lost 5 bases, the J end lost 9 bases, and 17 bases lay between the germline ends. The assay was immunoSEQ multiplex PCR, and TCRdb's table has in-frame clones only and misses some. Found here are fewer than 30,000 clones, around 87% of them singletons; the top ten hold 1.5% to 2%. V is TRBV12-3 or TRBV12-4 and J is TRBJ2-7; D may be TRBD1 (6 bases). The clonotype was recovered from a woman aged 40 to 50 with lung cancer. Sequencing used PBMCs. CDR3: CASSGDTWFGQYF. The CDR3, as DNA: TGTGCCAGCAGTGGGGACACCTGGTTTGGGCAGTACTTC.